This T cell receptor beta chain emerged from a study of blood T cell repertoires in COVID-19. The overall study: Italy, Spain and the United States were the sources of the convalescent and acute COVID-19 samples.

This table comes from immunoSEQ multiplex PCR, and its TCRdb copy is limited to in-frame clones, with some not included. The table lists roughly 200,000 clones, roughly 89% of them singletons. Trimming took 5 bases from V and 3 from J; bases not matched to a gene: 16. Germline V gene data show CDR1 as SGHAT and CDR2 as FQNNGV. CDR3 length: 18 residues. The specimen was PBMCs or T cells enriched from blood (not recorded which). The origin of this receptor is a woman in her 30s with acute COVID-19. The V gene is TRBV11-2, the J gene TRBJ1-1; the match to TRBD1 covers 9 bases. This CDR3 reads CASSPILAGQGKDTEAFF. CDR3 sequence (DNA): TGTGCCAGCAGCCCTATCTTAGCCGGACAGGGGAAGGACACTGAAGCTTTCTTT.